This is a list of T cell receptor beta chains from one sample in a study of cytotoxic CD8 clonotypes in ibrutinib-treated CLL. TCRdb's table, derived via immunoSEQ multiplex PCR, lists solely in-frame clones and lacks some. The sample has roughly 15,000 clones, about 86% seen once. Here the sequenced sample was PBMCs, taken before ibrutinib treatment. The receptors originated from a human donor with chronic lymphocytic leukemia. The conserved cysteine and the conserved F or W are not part of the CDR3 here. The order of the fields is V gene, J gene, CDR3 protein.

V: TRBV28
J: TRBJ2-3
CDR3: ASSLGVEGTDTQY

V: TRBV6-5
J: TRBJ2-7
CDR3: ASSPWRGDYEQY

V: TRBV15
J: TRBJ1-1
CDR3: ATSRDPPPNTEAF

V: TRBV13
J: TRBJ2-7
CDR3: ASSSPGGTGGNEQY

V: TRBV18
J: TRBJ2-7
CDR3: ASSRDAPGQGGREQY

V: TRBV27
J: TRBJ2-2
CDR3: ASSLNTGELF

V: TRBV2
J: TRBJ2-1
CDR3: ASRPGQGAYNEQF

V: TRBV7-9
J: TRBJ2-7
CDR3: ASSFPVGVGEQY

V: TRBV30
J: TRBJ1-6
CDR3: AWSGQPNSPLH

V: TRBV7-2
J: TRBJ2-5
CDR3: ASSLWGGRGETQY

V: TRBV27
J: TRBJ2-5
CDR3: ASSPGGGGQTQY

V: TRBV27
J: TRBJ1-5
CDR3: ASSSLGGQSYSNQPQH

V: TRBV9
J: TRBJ1-4
CDR3: ASSPRRDSQLF

V: TRBV11-2
J: TRBJ2-7
CDR3: ASSPKAGFYEQY

V: TRBV5-5
J: TRBJ1-2
CDR3: ASSLDGTTLGYGYT

V: TRBV21-1
J: TRBJ2-7
CDR3: ASSKFDKFRTQH

V: TRBV27
J: TRBJ2-7
CDR3: ASSLGPAAYEQY

V: TRBV28
J: TRBJ2-7
CDR3: ASSLFSGLGGPD